Each of the 12 T cell receptor beta chains below was sequenced from the same sample in a study of CD8 T cells in ankylosing spondylitis. MiXCR, applied by TCRdb to the 5' RACE reads, yields one record per CDR3 protein. The table records 200,000 or so distinct CDR3 sequences, 20% to 30% of them present only once. What was sequenced was blood, either unsorted or a sorted T cell fraction (not recorded which). The receptors were gathered from a male donor with ankylosing spondylitis or in good health (not recorded which).

This clonotype was counted a few times. This rearrangement joins TRBV10-3 to TRBJ2-1; the match to TRBD2 covers 16 bases. The CDR3 sequence is 17 residues long. Unmatched junction bases numbered 7, after V lost 5 bases and J lost 6 bases. Looked up from germline, CDR1 is ENHRY and CDR2 is SYGVKD. The CDR3, as DNA: TGTGCCATCAGTACCGGGACTAGCGGGAGGGCCTCCAATGAGCAGTTCTTC. Its protein is CAISTGTSGRASNEQFF.

The V and J genes are TRBV29-1 and TRBJ2-1; a weak D match, TRBD2 (6 bases). Trimming cost V 6 bases and J 2 bases, with 23 bases left between them. The germline V gene has CDR1 SQVTM and CDR2 ANQGSEA. This CDR3 has 17 residues. CDR3 loop: CSVHTGTGITAYNEQFF. The CDR3 bases are TGCAGCGTACACACCGGGACTGGAATTACAGCCTACAATGAGCAGTTCTTC.

The gene calls are TRBV12-3 or TRBV12-4 and TRBJ2-3; maybe TRBD2 (6 bases). This CDR3 contains 12 residues. Trimming pared 5 bases from V and 8 bases from J, leaving 11 bases between. CDR3 sequence (DNA): TGTGCCAGCAGTCCCCGGAGGGGTACGCAGTATTTT. It specifies CASSPRRGTQYF.

In its sample, this clonotype was seen many times. The rearrangement links TRBV28 to TRBJ1-3, with D unclear. Trimming stripped 4 bases from V and 5 bases from J, with 12 bases between. Germline V lookup: CDR1 MDHEN, CDR2 SYDVKM. The CDR3 loop spans 14 amino acids. The CDR3 loop is CASSSYLTRNTIYF. The DNA for the CDR3 is TGTGCCAGCAGTTCCTACTTAACCAGAAACACCATATATTTT.

The chain has TRBV5-1 and TRBJ2-5, with 9 positions matching TRBD1. This CDR3 has 15 amino acids. Germline V gene lookup returns CDR1 SGHRS and CDR2 YFSETQ. Trimming cost V 4 bases and J 3 bases; bases outside gene matches: 7. This CDR3 reads CASSPWGQGKETQYF. CDR3 in DNA: TGCGCCAGCAGCCCGTGGGGACAGGGAAAAGAGACCCAGTACTTC.

There are many counts of this clonotype. The chain recombines TRBV5-1 with TRBJ2-3; TRBD2 aligns across 7 bases. CDR3 length: 15 residues. CDR1 and CDR2 (germline): SGHRS, YFSETQ. Trimming removed 2 bases from V and 3 bases from J; junction bases left unmatched: 6. The CDR3 here is CASSFAGARTDTQYF. DNA of the CDR3: TGCGCCAGCAGCTTTGCGGGAGCTCGAACAGATACGCAGTATTTT.

The table lists this clonotype with many counts. V usage is TRBV27 and J usage is TRBJ2-2, with D tentatively TRBD1 (6 bases). The V gene lost 3 bases and the J gene lost 4 bases, with 12 bases spanning the gap. Germline CDR1 MNHEY, CDR2 SMNVEV (reference sequence). The CDR3 is made up of 15 amino acids. The CDR3, as DNA: TGTGCCAGCAGTTTTGATCAGGGGCTCACCGGGGAGCTGTTTTTT. It encodes CASSFDQGLTGELFF.

The chain joins TRBV7-2 to TRBJ2-5; tentative D call: TRBD2 (6 bases). The CDR3 is 14 residues long. With 5 bases removed from V and 2 bases from J, the gap between germline ends came to 12 bases. The germline CDR1 and CDR2 sequences are SGHTA and FQGNSA. The CDR3 sequence: CASSRTGRQETQYF. The CDR3 coding sequence is TGTGCCAGCAGCAGAACCGGGAGACAAGAGACCCAGTACTTC.

Many counts were recorded for this clonotype. This CDR3 is CASRNRDLDEKLFF. The CDR3 nucleotides are TGTGCCAGCAGAAACCGGGACCTTGATGAAAAACTGTTTTTT. The J gene is TRBJ1-4, the V gene TRBV5-6; D is perhaps TRBD1 (5 bases). CDR3 length: 14 residues. Trimming stripped 5 bases from V and 6 bases from J, with 14 bases between. CDR1 and CDR2 (germline): SGHDT, YYEEEE.

This clonotype was seen at least ten times. The J gene is TRBJ2-7, the V gene TRBV20-1, with TRBD1 as a possible D gene (6 bases). Germline assignment: CDR1 DFQATT and CDR2 SNEGSKA (reference sequence). This CDR3 region has 12 residues. The CDR3 nucleotides read TGCAGCGCGCAGCTCCACAGGGACGAGCAGTACTTC. This sequence encodes CSAQLHRDEQYF.

This clonotype was counted at least ten times. This chain links TRBV20-1 with TRBJ2-7; 7 nucleotides match TRBD2. Germline CDR1 reads DFQATT; CDR2 reads SNEGSKA (reference sequence). The CDR3 length is 12 residues. In DNA, the CDR3 is TGCAGAGAGCGGCGGGAGTCTTACGAGCAGTACTTC. The encoded protein is CRERRESYEQYF.

The genes are TRBV5-5 and TRBJ2-7, with D possibly being TRBD1 or TRBD2 (5 bases each). The CDR3 covers 14 residues. V was clipped by 3 bases and J by 2 bases, with 12 bases between them. The germline CDR1 and CDR2 sequences are SGHKS and YYEKEE (reference sequence). The CDR3 DNA follows: TGTGCCAGCAGCTGGGGGACGGGTACCTACGAGCAGTACTTC. Amino acids: CASSWGTGTYEQYF.